The text below deals with one T cell receptor beta chain. Its antigen is unknown. The V and J ends lost 1 base and 4 bases respectively, with 11 bases between them. The CDR3 runs 15 residues. Germline V gene lookup returns CDR1 SEHNR and CDR2 FQNEAQ (reference sequence). The source of the sample is a study of identical twins. Overall study results and limits: Analyses of zero insertions could be partly confounded by invariant MAIT and iNKT cells.

Using its own MiXCR run on the 5' RACE reads, TCRdb lists one record per CDR3 protein. Of hundreds of thousands of distinct CDR3 sequences in the sample, 8.5% to 9.5% were seen once. Another study also made use of these data, one on yellow fever vaccine responses in identical twins.

This chain connects TRBV7-9 to TRBJ1-5; D may be TRBD1 (5 bases). Sequenced material: PBMCs. This TCR derives from a young woman in good health. The CDR3 DNA reads as TGTGCCAGCAGCTTAGGACAGAGGGTTAATCAGCCCCAGCATTTT. This encodes CASSLGQRVNQPQHF.